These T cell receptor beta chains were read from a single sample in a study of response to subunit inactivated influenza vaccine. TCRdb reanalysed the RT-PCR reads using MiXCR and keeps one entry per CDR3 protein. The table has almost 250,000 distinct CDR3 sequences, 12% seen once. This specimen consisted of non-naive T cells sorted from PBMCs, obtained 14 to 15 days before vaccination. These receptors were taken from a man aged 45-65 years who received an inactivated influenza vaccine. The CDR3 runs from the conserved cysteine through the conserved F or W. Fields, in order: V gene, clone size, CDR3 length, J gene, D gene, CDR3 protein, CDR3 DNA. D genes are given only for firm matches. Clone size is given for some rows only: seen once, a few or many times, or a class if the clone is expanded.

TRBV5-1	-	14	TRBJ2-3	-	CASSLDVTTDTQYF	TGCGCCAGCAGCTTGGATGTAACCACAGATACGCAGTATTTT
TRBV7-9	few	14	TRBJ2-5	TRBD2	CASSLGLVKETQYF	TGTGCCAGCAGCCTGGGACTAGTAAAAGAGACCCAGTACTTC
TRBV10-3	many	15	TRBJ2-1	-	CAISEVLGGTNEQFF	TGTGCCATCAGTGAGGTTTTAGGGGGGACCAATGAGCAGTTCTTC
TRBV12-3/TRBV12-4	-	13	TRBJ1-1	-	CASSFPPSLIAFF	TGTGCCAGCAGTTTTCCCCCCAGTTTGATTGCTTTCTTT
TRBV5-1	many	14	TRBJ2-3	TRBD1	CASSKSGQGDTQYF	TGCGCCAGCAGCAAATCGGGACAGGGGGATACGCAGTATTTT
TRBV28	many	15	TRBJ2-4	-	CASSFGGVAKNIQYF	TGTGCCAGCAGTTTTGGCGGCGTAGCCAAAAACATTCAGTACTTC
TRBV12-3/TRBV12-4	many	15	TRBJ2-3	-	CASRPRDLWADTQYF	TGTGCCAGCAGGCCACGGGACCTCTGGGCAGATACGCAGTATTTT
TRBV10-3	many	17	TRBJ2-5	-	CAISESPRPGARETQYF	TGTGCCATCAGTGAGTCCCCTCGGCCGGGGGCTCGAGAGACCCAGTACTTC
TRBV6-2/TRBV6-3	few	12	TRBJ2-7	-	CASTDFHYEQYF	TGTGCCAGCACGGACTTCCACTACGAGCAGTACTTC
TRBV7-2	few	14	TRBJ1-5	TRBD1	CASSPGQGSQPQHF	TGTGCCAGCAGCCCCGGACAGGGGAGTCAGCCCCAGCATTTT
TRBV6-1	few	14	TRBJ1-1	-	CASRKDSSVTEAFF	TGTGCCAGCAGGAAGGACAGCTCGGTCACTGAAGCTTTCTTT
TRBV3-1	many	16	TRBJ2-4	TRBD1	CASSQRQGFGKNIQYF	TGTGCCAGCAGCCAACGACAGGGGTTTGGCAAAAACATTCAGTACTTC
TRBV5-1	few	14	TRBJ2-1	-	CASKEGGNYNEQFF	TGCGCCAGTAAGGAGGGGGGAAACTACAATGAGCAGTTCTTC
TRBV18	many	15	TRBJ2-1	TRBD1	CASSPPRDRVDEQFF	TGTGCCAGCTCACCACCTAGGGACAGGGTCGATGAGCAGTTCTTC
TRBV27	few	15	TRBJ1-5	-	CASSPGVGGNQPQHF	TGTGCCAGCAGCCCTGGGGTCGGTGGCAATCAGCCCCAGCATTTT
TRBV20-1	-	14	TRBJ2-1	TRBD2	CSAREWTSFIEQFF	TGCAGTGCTAGAGAGTGGACTAGCTTTATCGAGCAGTTCTTC
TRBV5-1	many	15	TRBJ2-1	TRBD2	CASSLRTSGYNEQFF	TGCGCCAGCAGCTTGCGGACTAGCGGATACAATGAGCAGTTCTTC
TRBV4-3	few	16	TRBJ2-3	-	CASSQDRGPLSSTQYF	TGCGCCAGCAGCCAAGACCGGGGGCCCTTATCTAGTACGCAGTATTTT
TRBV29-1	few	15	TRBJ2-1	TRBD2	CSVRVNSGSRNEQFF	TGCAGCGTTCGGGTAAATAGCGGGAGTAGGAATGAGCAGTTCTTC
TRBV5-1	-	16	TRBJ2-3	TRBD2	CASSLGGTSHTDTQYF	TGCGCCAGCAGCTTGGGGGGGACTAGCCACACAGATACGCAGTATTTT
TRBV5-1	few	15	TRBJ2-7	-	CASSPNGGASYEQYF	TGCGCCAGCAGCCCCAATGGGGGGGCTTCCTACGAGCAGTACTTC
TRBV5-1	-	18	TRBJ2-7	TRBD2	CASSVGLAGVPSSYEQYF	TGCGCCAGCAGCGTGGGACTAGCGGGGGTTCCAAGCTCCTACGAGCAGTACTTC
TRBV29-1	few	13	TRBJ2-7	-	CSVSVSQAYEQYF	TGCAGCGTTTCAGTTTCGCAGGCCTACGAGCAGTACTTC
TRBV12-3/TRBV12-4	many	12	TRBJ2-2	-	CASSFGGGELFF	TGTGCCAGCAGTTTTGGGGGCGGGGAGCTGTTTTTT
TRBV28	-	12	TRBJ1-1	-	CASSLSQGFAFF	TGTGCCAGCAGTTTATCCCAGGGGTTCGCTTTCTTT